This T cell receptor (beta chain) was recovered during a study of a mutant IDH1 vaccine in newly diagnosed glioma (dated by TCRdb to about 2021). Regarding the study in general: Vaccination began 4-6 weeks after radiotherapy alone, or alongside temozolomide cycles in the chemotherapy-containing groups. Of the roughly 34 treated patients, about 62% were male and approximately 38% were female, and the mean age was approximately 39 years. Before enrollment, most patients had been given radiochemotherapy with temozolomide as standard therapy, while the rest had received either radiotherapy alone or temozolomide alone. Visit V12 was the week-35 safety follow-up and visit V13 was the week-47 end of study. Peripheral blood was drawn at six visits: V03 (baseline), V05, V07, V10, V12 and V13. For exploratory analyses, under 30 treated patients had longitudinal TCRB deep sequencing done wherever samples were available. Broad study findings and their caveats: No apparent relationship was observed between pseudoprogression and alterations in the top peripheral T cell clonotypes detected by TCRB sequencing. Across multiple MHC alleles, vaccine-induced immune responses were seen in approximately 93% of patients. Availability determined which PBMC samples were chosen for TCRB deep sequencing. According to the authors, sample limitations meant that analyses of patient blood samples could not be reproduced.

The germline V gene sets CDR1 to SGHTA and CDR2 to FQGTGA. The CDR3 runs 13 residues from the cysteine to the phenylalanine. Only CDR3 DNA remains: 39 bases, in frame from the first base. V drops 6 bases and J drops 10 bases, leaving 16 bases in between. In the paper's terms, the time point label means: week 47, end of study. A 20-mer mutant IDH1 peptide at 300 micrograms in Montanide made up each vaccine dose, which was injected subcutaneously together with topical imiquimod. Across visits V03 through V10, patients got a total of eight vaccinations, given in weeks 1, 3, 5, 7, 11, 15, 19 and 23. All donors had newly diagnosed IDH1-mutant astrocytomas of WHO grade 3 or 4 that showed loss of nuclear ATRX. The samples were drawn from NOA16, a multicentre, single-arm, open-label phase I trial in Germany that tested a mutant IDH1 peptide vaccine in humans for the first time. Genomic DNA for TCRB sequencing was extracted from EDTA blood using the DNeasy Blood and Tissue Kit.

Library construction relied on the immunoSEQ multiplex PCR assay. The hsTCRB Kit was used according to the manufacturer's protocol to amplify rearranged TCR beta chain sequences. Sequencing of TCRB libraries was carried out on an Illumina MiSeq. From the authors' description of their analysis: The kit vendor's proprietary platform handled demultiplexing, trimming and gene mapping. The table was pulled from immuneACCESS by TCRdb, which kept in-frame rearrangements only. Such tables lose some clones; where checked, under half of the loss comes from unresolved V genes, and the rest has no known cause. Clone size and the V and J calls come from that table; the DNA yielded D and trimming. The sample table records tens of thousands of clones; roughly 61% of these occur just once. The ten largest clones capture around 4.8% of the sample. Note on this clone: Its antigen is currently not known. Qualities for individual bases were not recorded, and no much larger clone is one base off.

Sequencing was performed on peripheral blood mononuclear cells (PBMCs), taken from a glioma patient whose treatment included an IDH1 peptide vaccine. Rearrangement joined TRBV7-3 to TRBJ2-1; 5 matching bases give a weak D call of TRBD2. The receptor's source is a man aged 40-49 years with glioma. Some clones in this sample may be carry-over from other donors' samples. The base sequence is TGTGCCAGCAGAGAGCAAGCCGGCGGGGAGCAGTTCTTC. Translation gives CASREQAGGEQFF.